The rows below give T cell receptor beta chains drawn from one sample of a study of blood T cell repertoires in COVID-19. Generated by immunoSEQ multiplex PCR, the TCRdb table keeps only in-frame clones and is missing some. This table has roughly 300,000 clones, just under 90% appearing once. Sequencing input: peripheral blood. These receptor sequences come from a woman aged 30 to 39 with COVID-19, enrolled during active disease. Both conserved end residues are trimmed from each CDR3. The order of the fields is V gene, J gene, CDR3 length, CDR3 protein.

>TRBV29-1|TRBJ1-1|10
SSKEYGTEAF
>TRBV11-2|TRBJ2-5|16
ASSPGLAASYIQETQY
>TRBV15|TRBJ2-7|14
ATSRDRDITSYEQY
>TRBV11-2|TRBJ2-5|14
ASSIFSGGAGETQY
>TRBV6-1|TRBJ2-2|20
ASSEALVGGQGRELAAGELF
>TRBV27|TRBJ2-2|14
ASSFTTGGYPGELF
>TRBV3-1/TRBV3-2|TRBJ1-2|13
ASSPTGTGYYGYT
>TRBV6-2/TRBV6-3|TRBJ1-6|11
ASSFRENSPLH
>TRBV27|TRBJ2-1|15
ASSFSSEGQGANEQF
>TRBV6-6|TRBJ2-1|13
ASSGQSTGGNEQF
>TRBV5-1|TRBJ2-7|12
ASSLGSDFYEQY
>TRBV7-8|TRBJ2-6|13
ASSRDSSGANVLT
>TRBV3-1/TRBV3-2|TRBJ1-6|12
ASSRQNYNSPLH
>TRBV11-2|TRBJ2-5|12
ASTHSGARETQY
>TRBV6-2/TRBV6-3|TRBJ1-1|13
ASSPQGAGNTEAF
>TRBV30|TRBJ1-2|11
AWSRQGVGGYT
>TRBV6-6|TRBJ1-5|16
ASSHGRGGPQKGQPQH
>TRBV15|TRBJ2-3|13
ATSMHGGGTDTQY
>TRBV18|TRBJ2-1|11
ASQITGGDEQF
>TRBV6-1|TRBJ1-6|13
ASSELDRDDSPLH
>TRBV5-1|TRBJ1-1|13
ASSTEGQGYTEAF
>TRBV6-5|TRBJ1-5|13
ASSRDSYSNQPQH
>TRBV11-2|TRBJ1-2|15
ASSLERTGRHNYGYT
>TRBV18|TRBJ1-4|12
ASSPGQGNEKLF
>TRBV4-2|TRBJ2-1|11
ASSQPGGIEQF
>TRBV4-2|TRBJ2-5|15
ASSQGQGGGAQGTQY
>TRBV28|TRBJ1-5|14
ASSLTDRLIDQPQH
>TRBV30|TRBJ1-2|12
AWSLGQGALGYT
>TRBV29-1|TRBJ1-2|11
SVEGGQRYGYT
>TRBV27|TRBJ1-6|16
ASSLTTTLQGMHSPLH
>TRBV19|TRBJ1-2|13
ASSNRDSDFYGYT
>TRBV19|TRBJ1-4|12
ASSAQGVREKLF
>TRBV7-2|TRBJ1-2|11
ASSLAGTLGYT
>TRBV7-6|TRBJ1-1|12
ASSLGGPNTEAF
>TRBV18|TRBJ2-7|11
ASSGGRFYEQY
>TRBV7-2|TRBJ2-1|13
ASSLGGTTYNEQF
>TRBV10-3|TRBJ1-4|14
AISESRVLGPEKLF